This TCR beta chain is from a study of regulatory T cells in long-lasting Graves disease (dated by TCRdb to the early 2020s). Looking at the study overall: To count as having persistent Graves' disease, a patient had to have received antithyroid drug treatment for over 5 years with TSH receptor autoantibodies remaining persistently positive. Persistent Graves' disease patients were compared with newly diagnosed Graves' disease patients by peripheral blood TCR sequencing and RNA sequencing. The study was registered as a clinical trial and conducted in China. A total of around 35 samples were covered by TCR sequencing, comprising some 13 persistent and 20 or so newly diagnosed Graves' disease patients. On average, persistent Graves' disease patients in the clinical cohort had been on antithyroid drugs for approximately ten years.

V loses 5 bases, J loses 3 bases, and the germline ends lie 10 bases apart. Per the germline V gene, KGHDR is the CDR1 and SFDVKD is the CDR2. From cysteine to phenylalanine, the CDR3 is 14 amino acids long. Only CDR3 DNA remains: 42 bases, in frame from the first base. Remarks on this clonotype: Its antigen is unknown. There are no base qualities to consult, and no much larger clone falls within one base.

Study-level results and caveats: The small sample size was acknowledged by the authors as a limitation that may reduce accuracy. Lower TCR Shannon entropy and fewer highly expanded clones were observed in persistent Graves' disease patients than in newly diagnosed patients, which suggested clonal expansion. More public clonotypes were shared among persistent patients (approximately 3,000) than among newly diagnosed patients (approximately 1,000). Only peripheral blood was studied, because thyroid tissue, the primary lesion, was inaccessible. Only the TCR beta chain was sequenced and analyzed. Persistent disease showed preferential use of TRBV28, TRBJ1-2 and TRBJ2-5, whereas newly diagnosed disease favored TRBV20-1 and TRBJ2-1.

Library generation was performed with multiplex PCR. The sequencer was an Illumina HiSeq 4000. To build TCR beta libraries, CDR3 regions were amplified by Arm-PCR using iRepertoire HTBI primers. Before sequencing, the PCR products went through gel purification. The published analysis was carried out like this. Gene usage analysis of CDR3 amino acid clonotypes used the roughly 60 TRBV and more than 13 TRBJ segments found across samples. COPE and FqMerger were used to merge filtered high-quality paired reads into contigs. BLAST was used to align contigs to IMGT TRBV, TRBD and TRBJ reference genes, and CDR3 was defined according to IMGT. Clonotypes above 0.1% frequency were classified as highly expanded clones. Repertoire diversity was measured by Shannon entropy, and V-J evenness by the Gini coefficient. A clonotype found in more than one individual was treated as public. TCRdb trimmed public reads at Q25 via fastp, called clones via MiXCR and kept in-frame beta chains. Every entry covers one CDR3 protein and lists the most common genes and DNA from its rows. These V and J calls derive from TCRdb rather than the authors' analysis. The sample has roughly 500,000 distinct CDR3 sequences on record, 20% to 25% of them singletons. Clones ranked in the top ten supply 6.5% to 9% of the sample.

The meaning of the sample's time point label: persistent/refractory GD, antithyroid drugs over 5 years with positive TRAb. For both TCR sequencing and RNA sequencing, RNA was extracted from PBMCs in TRIzol. Graves' disease was diagnosed according to American Thyroid Association guidelines. Patients were recruited from an endocrinology department in Xi'an, China. Each patient gave approximately 8.8 milliliters of peripheral blood, collected in an EDTA anticoagulant tube. Ficoll Paque Plus density gradient separation was used to isolate PBMCs, and no further T cell sorting was done. RNA quality was checked with an Agilent 2100 Bioanalyzer and agarose gel, and concentration with a NanoDrop 2000.

Specimen: peripheral blood mononuclear cells (PBMCs), collected when the disease was refractory, from a patient treated with antithyroid drugs. The source of this sequence is a female donor with Graves disease. The receptor chain draws on TRBV24-1 and TRBJ1-5; confidence is insufficient to name the D gene. The CDR3 reads as follows: CATSVAGANQPQHF. The sequenced DNA is TGTGCCACCAGTGTGGCAGGAGCCAATCAGCCCCAGCATTTT.